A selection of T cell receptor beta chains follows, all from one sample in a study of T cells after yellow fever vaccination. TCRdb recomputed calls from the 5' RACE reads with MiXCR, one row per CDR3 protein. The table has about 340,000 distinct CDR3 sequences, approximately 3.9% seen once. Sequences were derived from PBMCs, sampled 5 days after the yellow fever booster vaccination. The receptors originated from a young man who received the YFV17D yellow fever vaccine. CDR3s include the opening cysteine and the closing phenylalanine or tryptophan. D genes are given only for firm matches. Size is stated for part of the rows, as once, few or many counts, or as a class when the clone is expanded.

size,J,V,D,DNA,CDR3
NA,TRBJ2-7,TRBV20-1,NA,TGCAGTGCTAGAACAGGCAGTTCCGAGCAGTACTTC,CSARTGSSEQYF
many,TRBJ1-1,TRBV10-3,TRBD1,TGTGCCATCAGTGGGGACAGGGGGAATGGGAACACTGAAGCTTTCTTT,CAISGDRGNGNTEAFF
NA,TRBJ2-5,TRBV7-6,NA,TGTGCCAGCAGCCCGGGTTTGAACCAAGAGACCCAGTACTTC,CASSPGLNQETQYF
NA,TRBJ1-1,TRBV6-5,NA,TGTGCCAGCAGTTATAGGGGTATGAACACTGAAGCTTTCTTT,CASSYRGMNTEAFF
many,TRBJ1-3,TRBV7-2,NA,TGTGCCAGCAGCTTAGTGGGGGGGCGCGATGGAAACACCATATATTTT,CASSLVGGRDGNTIYF
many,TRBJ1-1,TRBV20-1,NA,TGCAGTGCTAGAGGTTGGATCGCCCGCCGGAACACTGAAGCTTTCTTT,CSARGWIARRNTEAFF
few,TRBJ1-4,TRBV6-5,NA,TGTGCCAGCAGCTCAGGGGTAGGCGATGAAAAACTGTTTTTT,CASSSGVGDEKLFF
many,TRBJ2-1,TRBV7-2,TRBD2,TGTGCCAGCAGCTGGGGACTAGCGGGGAACAATGAGCAGTTCTTC,CASSWGLAGNNEQFF
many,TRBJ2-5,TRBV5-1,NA,TGCGCCAGCAGCTCGACGGTGCCCCAAGAGACCCAGTACTTC,CASSSTVPQETQYF
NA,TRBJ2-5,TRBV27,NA,TGTGCCAGCAGTTTAATTGGGGCAGTCCCGTACCAAGAGACCCAGTACTTC,CASSLIGAVPYQETQYF
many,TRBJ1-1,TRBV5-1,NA,TGCGCCAGCAGCTTGGTGGGCAGGGCAAACACTGAAGCTTTCTTT,CASSLVGRANTEAFF
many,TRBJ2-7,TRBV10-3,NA,TGTGCCATCAGCCGACAGGTTGGCTACGAGCAGTACTTC,CAISRQVGYEQYF
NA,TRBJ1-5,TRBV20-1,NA,TGCAGTGCTAGAGAATGGACAGATAGCAATCAGCCCCAGCATTTT,CSAREWTDSNQPQHF
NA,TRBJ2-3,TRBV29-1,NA,TGCAGCGTTGCGCCCGGACAGAGCACAGATACGCAGTATTTT,CSVAPGQSTDTQYF
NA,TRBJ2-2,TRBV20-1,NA,TGCAGTGCTAGAGATCGGCACAGGGGAGGGACCGGGGAGCTGTTTTTT,CSARDRHRGGTGELFF
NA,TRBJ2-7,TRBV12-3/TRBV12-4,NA,TGTGCCAGCAGTTTACAGGCCGGAAGGGAGCAGTACTTC,CASSLQAGREQYF
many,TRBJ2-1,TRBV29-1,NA,TGCAGAGCAGCGGCATACAATGAGCAGTTCTTC,CRAAAYNEQFF
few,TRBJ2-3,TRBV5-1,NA,TGCGCCAGCAGCAGACGATCTAGCACAGATACGCAGTATTTT,CASSRRSSTDTQYF
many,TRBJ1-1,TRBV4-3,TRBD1,TGCGCCAGCAGCCAAGATTGGGACAGGAACACTGAAGCTTTCTTT,CASSQDWDRNTEAFF
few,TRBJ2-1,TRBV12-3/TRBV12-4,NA,TGTGCCAGCAGCTCACAGACGGGTAATGAGCAGTTCTTC,CASSSQTGNEQFF
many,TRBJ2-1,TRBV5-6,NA,TGTGCCAGCAGCCAAACAGCGGTTAACAATGAGCAGTTCTTC,CASSQTAVNNEQFF
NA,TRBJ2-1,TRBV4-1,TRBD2,TGCGCCAGCAGCCAAGGGCCCGGGGGGACTGAGCAGTTCTTC,CASSQGPGGTEQFF
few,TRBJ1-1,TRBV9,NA,TGTGCCAGCAGCGTCTTGCCAGGGGACACTGAAGCTTTCTTT,CASSVLPGDTEAFF
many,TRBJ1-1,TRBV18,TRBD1,TGTGCCAGCTCATTCGGGACAGGGGGCTCTGGCACTGAAGCTTTCTTT,CASSFGTGGSGTEAFF
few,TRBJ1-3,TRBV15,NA,TGTGCCACCAGCAGAGTGCGGCCCGGAAACACCATATATTTT,CATSRVRPGNTIYF
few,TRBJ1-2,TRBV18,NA,TGTGCCAGCTCATCGCTGGACGGGCATAACTATGGCTACACCTTC,CASSSLDGHNYGYTF
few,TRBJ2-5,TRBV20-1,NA,TGCAGTGCTAGCAAGGGCCTAGAGGGAGAGACCCAGTACTTC,CSASKGLEGETQYF
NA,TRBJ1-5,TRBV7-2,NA,TGTGCCAGCAGCATACAGCCAGACGGGAACAATCAGCCCCAGCATTTT,CASSIQPDGNNQPQHF
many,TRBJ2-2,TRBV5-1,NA,TGCGCCAGCAGCCCTGCGGCTAGCCTCCTTAACACCGGGGAGCTGTTTTTT,CASSPAASLLNTGELFF
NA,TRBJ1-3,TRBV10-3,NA,TGTGCCATCAGTGAATCCTCACAGAGTAATTCTGGAAACACCATATATTTT,CAISESSQSNSGNTIYF
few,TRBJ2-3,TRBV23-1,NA,TGCGCCAGCAGTCAACGCCGTTTGGGGCCAGATACGCAGTATTTT,CASSQRRLGPDTQYF
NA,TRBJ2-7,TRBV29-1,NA,TGCAGCGTTGAAGATAGGGGGACACCGTCCTACGAGCAGTACTTC,CSVEDRGTPSYEQYF
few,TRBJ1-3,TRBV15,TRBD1,TGTGCCACCAGCAGAGATGGGACAGGGGCTGGAAACACCATATATTTT,CATSRDGTGAGNTIYF
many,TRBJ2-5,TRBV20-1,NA,TGCAGTGCTAGTCGGCCCTTGGATGCGGGGACCCAGTACTTC,CSASRPLDAGTQYF
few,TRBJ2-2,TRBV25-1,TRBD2,TGTGCCAGCAGTGAAGTTCTAGCGGGGTCGACCGGGGAGCTGTTTTTT,CASSEVLAGSTGELFF
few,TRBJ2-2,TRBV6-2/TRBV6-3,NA,TGTGCCAGCAGTTACTCGGACAGACTTACCGGGGAGCTGTTTTTT,CASSYSDRLTGELFF
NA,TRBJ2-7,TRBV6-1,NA,TGTGCCAGCCTTAGCGTGCACGAGCAGTACTTC,CASLSVHEQYF
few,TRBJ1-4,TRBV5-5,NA,TGTGCCAGCAGCTTGGCTCGGGGATCAACTAATGAAAAACTGTTTTTT,CASSLARGSTNEKLFF
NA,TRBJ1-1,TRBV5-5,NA,TGTGCCAGCAGCTTGGAGTACGGGCGTACTGAAGCTTTCTTT,CASSLEYGRTEAFF
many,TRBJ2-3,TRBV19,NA,TGTGCCAGTAGTATTCCAGGGAGAGATACGCAGTATTTT,CASSIPGRDTQYF
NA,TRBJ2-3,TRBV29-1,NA,TGCAGCGTTGTGCCCCTTAGCACAGATACGCAGTATTTT,CSVVPLSTDTQYF
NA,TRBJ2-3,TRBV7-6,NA,TGTGCCAGCAGCTTTCCGGGGGTTAGTACGCAGTATTTT,CASSFPGVSTQYF
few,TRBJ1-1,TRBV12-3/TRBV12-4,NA,TGTGCCAGCACCCTCGGGCAAACAGAAAGAGCTTTCTTT,CASTLGQTERAFF
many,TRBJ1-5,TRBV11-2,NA,TGTGCCAGCAGCCGTGAGGAGAATCAGCCCCAGCATTTT,CASSREENQPQHF
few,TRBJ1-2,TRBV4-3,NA,TGCGCCAGCAGCCATGGCATCGACGGTACTAACTATGGCTACACCTTC,CASSHGIDGTNYGYTF
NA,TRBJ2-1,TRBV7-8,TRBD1,TGTGCCAGCAGCGATAAACCGGGACAGGGGATGAATGAGCAGTTCTTC,CASSDKPGQGMNEQFF
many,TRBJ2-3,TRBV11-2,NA,TGTGCCAGCAGCTTAGTGTTAAGGGATACGCAGTATTTT,CASSLVLRDTQYF
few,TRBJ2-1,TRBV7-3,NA,TGTGCCAGCAGCTTACGGGGGGCATCGCGCAATGAGCAGTTCTTC,CASSLRGASRNEQFF
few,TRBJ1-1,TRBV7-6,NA,TGTGCCAGCAGCCCCAGCGGAAGGGGGAACACTGAAGCTTTCTTT,CASSPSGRGNTEAFF
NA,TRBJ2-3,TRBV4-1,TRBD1,TGCGCCAGCAGCCCTCCCGGGACAGGCCTTTGGGGTACGCAGTATTTT,CASSPPGTGLWGTQYF
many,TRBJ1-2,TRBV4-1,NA,TGCGCCAGCAGCCAAGACCAGGGGCATAATGGCTACACCTTC,CASSQDQGHNGYTF
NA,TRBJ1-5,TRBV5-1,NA,TGCGCCAGCAGCTTGGTCCCACAGGGCGGCAATCAGCCCCAGCATTTT,CASSLVPQGGNQPQHF
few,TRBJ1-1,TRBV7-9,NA,TGTGCCAGCAGCTCTCGGGCATTAAAACAGGGCGTGGGCACTGAAGCTTTCTTT,CASSSRALKQGVGTEAFF
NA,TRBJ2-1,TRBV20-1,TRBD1,TGCAGTGCGAAAACAGGGGAACCCTACAATGAGCAGTTCTTC,CSAKTGEPYNEQFF